The 24 T cell receptor beta chains below all came from one sample that was sequenced in a study of T cell changes during pregnancy in multiple sclerosis. The assay was immunoSEQ multiplex PCR, and TCRdb's table has in-frame clones only and misses some. Of some 30,000 clones listed, around 89% are singletons. This specimen consisted of CD8+ T cells from peripheral blood mononuclear cells, obtained in the third trimester of pregnancy. The receptors stem from a female donor with multiple sclerosis, enrolled in a pregnancy study.

The genes are TRBV6-5 and TRBJ1-4; a possible D gene is TRBD1 (5 bases). V shed 0 bases and J shed 5 bases, with 13 bases lying between them. The CDR3 length is 16 residues. Per the germline V gene, CDR1 is MNHEY and CDR2 is SVGAGI. The CDR3 DNA reads TGTGCCAGCAGTTACTCGCCGGGGGGGAGGAATGAAAAACTGTTTTTT. Encoded protein: CASSYSPGGRNEKLFF.

In its sample, this clone was seen a few times. The chain recombines TRBV4-1 with TRBJ1-2; D gene unclear. Germline values: CDR1 MGHRA, CDR2 YSYEKL. The CDR3 is 15 residues long. The V and J ends lost 0 bases and 2 bases respectively, with 10 bases between them. The CDR3, as DNA: TGCGCCAGCAGCCAAGAACGAGTAAGAAACTATGGCTACACCTTC. Residues: CASSQERVRNYGYTF.

Relative to its sample, this clone is large. The chain joins TRBV27 to TRBJ2-5; 7 bases agree with TRBD1. Germline V gives CDR1 MNHEY, CDR2 SMNVEV (reference sequence). J was trimmed by 2 bases and V by 5 bases; bases with no gene match: 5. This CDR3 is built from 14 residues. DNA of the CDR3: TGTGCCAGCAGTATACAGGGGTTACAAGAGACCCAGTACTTC. Translation gives CASSIQGLQETQYF.

The genes are TRBV6-5 and TRBJ1-6, with D possibly matching TRBD1 (5 bases). V lost 2 bases and J 8 bases, leaving 10 bases between the germline ends. Germline V lookup: CDR1 MNHEY, CDR2 SVGAGI. The length of the CDR3 is 14 residues. In DNA, the CDR3 is TGTGCCAGCAGTTACGGAGGGGCGCATTCACCCCTCCACTTT. It yields the protein CASSYGGAHSPLHF.

The chain carries TRBV4-1 and TRBJ2-5, with D tentatively TRBD1 (6 bases). The germline V gene has CDR1 MGHRA and CDR2 YSYEKL. V dropped 0 bases and J dropped 4 bases, with 18 bases sitting between them. This CDR3 contains 17 residues. CDR3 DNA: TGCGCCAGCAGCCAAGAGGGTACAGGGTCGATTGGAGAGACCCAGTACTTC. It codes for CASSQEGTGSIGETQYF.

There are a few counts of this clone. V gene TRBV9 combines with J gene TRBJ1-1; D is perhaps TRBD1 (6 bases). Germline V lookup: CDR1 SGDLS, CDR2 YYNGEE. This CDR3 contains 15 residues. V was pared by 7 bases and J by 0 bases, with 16 bases between. CDR3: CASAHGGGMNTEAFF. CDR3 nucleotides: TGTGCCAGCGCCCATGGCGGGGGCATGAACACTGAAGCTTTCTTT.

This sequence joins TRBV2 and TRBJ1-2; 7 bases are a match to TRBD1. The CDR3 loop spans 14 amino acids. Trimming at V came to 6 bases and at J to 1 base, leaving 5 bases not matched to a gene. In germline, CDR1 is SNHLY, CDR2 FYNNEI. The CDR3 here is CASRRQGDNYGYTF. The CDR3 DNA follows: TGTGCCAGCAGAAGACAGGGAGATAACTATGGCTACACCTTC.

The chain has TRBV7-6 and TRBJ1-2; D is possibly TRBD1 (5 bases). The CDR3 has 14 amino acids. From germline, CDR1 is SGHVS and CDR2 FNYEAQ. Deletions cut 3 bases from V and 6 bases from J, with 14 bases between. The CDR3 is CASSLTPGRDGYTF. The CDR3 DNA follows: TGTGCCAGCAGCTTGACACCCGGCAGGGATGGCTACACCTTC. The whole variable domain, filled in from reference TRBV7-6 and TRBJ1-2, reads GAGVSQSPRYKVTKRGQDVALRCDPISGHVSLYWYRQALGQGPEFLTYFNYEAQQDKSGLPNDRFSAERPEGSISTLTIQRTEQRDSAMYRCASSLTPGRDGYTFGSGTRLTVV.

The chain joins TRBV6-1 to TRBJ2-1, with D perhaps matching TRBD2 (5 bases). CDR3 length: 16 residues. The germline V and J ends were trimmed by 1 base and 3 bases, with 13 bases remaining between them. CDR1 is MNHNS and CDR2 is SASEGT in the germline V gene. CDR3 residues: CASSEVEAGRYNEQFF. The CDR3 bases are TGTGCCAGCAGTGAAGTGGAGGCGGGTCGCTACAATGAGCAGTTCTTC.

The table lists this clone with a count of one. This chain links TRBV7-2 with TRBJ1-1, with a weak D call TRBD1 (5 bases). There are 11 residues in the CDR3. Trimming left V 8 bases short and J 6 bases short, with 10 bases between. Per the germline V gene, CDR1 is SGHTA and CDR2 is FQGNSA. The CDR3 is CASWGGAEAFF. The CDR3 nucleotides are TGTGCCAGCTGGGGGGGGGCTGAAGCTTTCTTT.

The chain carries TRBV23-1 and TRBJ1-3; tentatively, D is TRBD1 (6 bases). TRBV23-1 is an ORF for which the function is uncertain. The CDR3 totals 20 residues. The V end lost 1 base, the J end lost 0 bases, and 22 bases lay between the germline ends. CDR3 coding DNA: TGCGCCAGCAGTCAATACGGTCCCCGGTGCACAGGGAGCTCTGGAAACACCATATATTTT. Its translation: CASSQYGPRCTGSSGNTIYF.

The chain combines TRBV6-5 with TRBJ1-2, with TRBD1 identical over 8 bases. The CDR3 is 14 residues long. After removal of 7 bases from V and 0 bases from J, the junction contained 4 bases not matched to a gene. CDR1 is MNHEY, CDR2 SVGAGI, per germline. The CDR3 DNA is TGTGCCAGCATTCGGACAGGGTCTAACTATGGCTACACCTTC. It translates to CASIRTGSNYGYTF.

J is TRBJ2-5 and V is TRBV27, with D maybe TRBD1 (6 bases). The CDR3 is made up of 13 amino acids. V was pared by 0 bases and J by 5 bases, with 7 bases between. CDR1 is MNHEY, CDR2 SMNVEV, per germline (reference sequence). The chain's CDR3 is CASSLSRGETQYF. Here the CDR3 DNA reads TGTGCCAGCAGTTTATCTAGGGGGGAGACCCAGTACTTC.

In its sample, this clone was seen a few times. This chain links TRBV6-1 with TRBJ1-1; 9 bases are a match to TRBD1. CDR1 is MNHNS, CDR2 SASEGT, per germline. The CDR3 extends over 14 amino acids. With 3 bases clipped from V and 5 bases from J, the junction kept 4 bases outside the gene matches. CDR3: CASSEGQGGTEAFF. The DNA for the CDR3 is TGTGCCAGCAGTGAGGGACAGGGAGGAACTGAAGCTTTCTTT.

This clone has a single count. The chain combines TRBV16 with TRBJ1-1; 8 bases align to TRBD1. This CDR3 spans 12 amino acids. V shed 3 bases, J shed 10 bases, and the junction held 4 bases outside the gene matches. Germline CDR1 reads KGHSY; CDR2 reads FQNENV. CDR3 residues: CASSQDRERAFF. CDR3 DNA sequence: TGTGCCAGCAGCCAGGACAGGGAGAGAGCTTTCTTT.

This CDR3 is CASSTETNTGELFF. The CDR3 nucleotides are TGCGCCAGCAGTACAGAGACGAACACCGGGGAGCTGTTTTTT. V is TRBV5-1 and J is TRBJ2-2; no clear D. CDR1 is SGHRS and CDR2 is YFSETQ in the germline V gene. The CDR3 is 14 amino acids. Trimming took off 5 bases at V and 0 bases at J, with 8 bases between the two ends.

The chain employs TRBV7-9 and TRBJ2-2, with 7 bases lining up with TRBD2. The V segment lost 2 bases and the J segment 9 bases; nucleotides outside the gene matches: 9. This CDR3 has 15 amino acids. Per the germline V gene, CDR1 is SEHNR and CDR2 is FQNEAQ (reference sequence). As DNA, the CDR3 is TGTGCCAGCAGCTTAAGACTAGCCGATAACTGGGAGCTGTTTTTT. Residues: CASSLRLADNWELFF.

The V call is TRBV28, the J call TRBJ1-4; D is undetermined. V was pared by 5 bases and J by 8 bases, with 12 bases between. Germline V lookup: CDR1 MDHEN, CDR2 SYDVKM. This CDR3 region has 13 residues. The CDR3 spells CASSPRGREKLFF. The CDR3 bases are TGTGCCAGCAGTCCCCGGGGTAGGGAAAAACTGTTTTTT.

The genes are TRBV10-2 and TRBJ1-1, with D uncertain. Looked up from germline, CDR1 is WSHSY and CDR2 is SAAADI. There are 13 residues in the CDR3. V dropped 0 bases and J dropped 7 bases, with 9 bases sitting between them. The DNA for the CDR3 is TGCGCCAGCAGTGAGTCATTTAGAGTTGAAGCTTTCTTT. It encodes CASSESFRVEAFF.

The chain couples TRBV6-1 to TRBJ1-6; D remains ambiguous. The CDR3 has 14 amino acids. The germline V gene has CDR1 MNHNS and CDR2 SASEGT. Trimming left V 4 bases short and J 6 bases short, with 10 bases between. The DNA of the CDR3 is TGTGCCAGCAGTGGAGGGAAAGGTAATTCACCCCTCCACTTT. It codes for CASSGGKGNSPLHF.

This chain connects TRBV4-1 to TRBJ2-7; weak D call: TRBD1 (6 bases). Per germline, CDR1 MGHRA and CDR2 YSYEKL. The CDR3 contains 14 residues. The V end lost 3 bases, the J end lost 5 bases, and 14 bases lay between the germline ends. The CDR3, as DNA: TGCGCCAGCAGCCAGAGAGGGGGTCTGGACGAGCAGTACTTC. Protein sequence: CASSQRGGLDEQYF.

This chain connects TRBV10-3 to TRBJ1-5; the D is unclear. V was clipped by 7 bases and J by 0 bases, with 7 bases between them. The CDR3 length is 13 residues. Germline CDR1 ENHRY, CDR2 SYGVKD. CDR3 loop: CAITPYSNQPQHF. CDR3 bases: TGTGCCATCACCCCTTATAGCAATCAGCCCCAGCATTTT.

The chain carries TRBV27 and TRBJ2-2, with 9 bases identical to TRBD1. Germline V gene data show CDR1 as MNHEY and CDR2 as SMNVEV (reference sequence). There are 14 residues in the CDR3. The V gene end was trimmed by 5 bases and the J gene end by 8 bases; junction bases not matched to a gene: 6. CDR3: CASSLQGAMGELFF. DNA for the CDR3: TGTGCCAGCAGTCTACAGGGGGCGATGGGGGAGCTGTTTTTT.

This rearrangement joins TRBV30 to TRBJ1-2, with D possibly being TRBD1 (5 bases). V gave up 4 bases and J gave up 0 bases, with 21 bases separating them. There are 17 residues in the CDR3. CDR1 and CDR2 from the germline V gene are GTSNPN and SVGIG (reference sequence). Here the CDR3 DNA reads TGTGCCTGGAATACTGAAACCGGGACTATTGCTAACTATGGCTACACCTTC. Translated, it gives CAWNTETGTIANYGYTF.